This T cell receptor beta chain was profiled in a study of cytomegalovirus exposure and HLA in healthy donors. The germline V and J ends were trimmed by 1 base and 0 bases, with 12 bases remaining between them. Germline lookup yields CDR1 SNHLY and CDR2 FYNNEI. The CDR3 runs 16 residues. The study's findings and limits: Evidence from a later analysis indicated that most CMV-associated TCR beta chains looked HLA-restricted. Upon later analysis, HLA-associated TCR beta chains proved more clonally expanded than other, equally common chains.

In this sample, this clone turned up once. As yet, its antigen is unknown. PCR involved 60 Vbeta and 13 Jbeta primers. The repertoire was sequenced with immunoSEQ multiplex PCR; TCRdb's copy has only in-frame clones and lacks some. Among some 110,000 clones, around 81% were seen once, and the ten largest hold about 3.9%. This TCR was sampled from a woman between 25 and 40 years old in good health and CMV-seronegative. This chain links TRBV2 with TRBJ2-5; no reliable D call. Sequencing was performed on PBMCs. In DNA, the CDR3 is TGTGCCAGCAGTGAAGAGATAGTGCGGTACCAAGAGACCCAGTACTTC. Protein product: CASSEEIVRYQETQYF.